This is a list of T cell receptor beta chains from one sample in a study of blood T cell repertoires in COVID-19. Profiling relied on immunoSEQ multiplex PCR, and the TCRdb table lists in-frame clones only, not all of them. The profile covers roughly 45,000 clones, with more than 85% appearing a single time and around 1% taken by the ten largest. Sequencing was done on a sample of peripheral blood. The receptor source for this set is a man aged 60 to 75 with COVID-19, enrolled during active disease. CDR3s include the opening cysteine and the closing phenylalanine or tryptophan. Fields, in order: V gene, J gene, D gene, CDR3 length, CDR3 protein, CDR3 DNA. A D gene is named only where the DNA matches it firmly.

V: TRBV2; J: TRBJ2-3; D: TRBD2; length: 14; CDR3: CASRREVGTDTQYF; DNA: TGTGCCAGCAGACGGGAGGTTGGCACAGATACGCAGTATTTT
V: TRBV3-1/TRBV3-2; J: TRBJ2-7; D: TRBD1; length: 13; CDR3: CASSSRDRAEQYF; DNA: TGTGCCAGCAGCTCCCGGGACAGGGCCGAGCAGTACTTC
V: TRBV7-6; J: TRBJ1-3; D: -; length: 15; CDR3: CASSLVPGGGNTIYF; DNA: TGTGCCAGCAGCTTAGTCCCGGGCGGGGGAAACACCATATATTTT
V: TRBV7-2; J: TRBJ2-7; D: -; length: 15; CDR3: CASSLATAPLYEQYF; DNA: TGTGCCAGCAGCTTAGCCACAGCTCCCCTCTACGAGCAGTACTTC
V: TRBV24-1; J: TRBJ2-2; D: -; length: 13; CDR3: CAAQGPNTGELFF; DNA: TGTGCCGCACAGGGTCCCAACACCGGGGAGCTGTTTTTT
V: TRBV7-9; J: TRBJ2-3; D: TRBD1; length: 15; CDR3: CASSYRTGATDTQYF; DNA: TGTGCCAGCAGCTACCGGACAGGGGCAACAGATACGCAGTATTTT
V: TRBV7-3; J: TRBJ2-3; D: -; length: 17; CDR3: CASSLTWGGGGTDTQYF; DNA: TGTGCCAGCAGCTTAACCTGGGGCGGAGGGGGCACAGATACGCAGTATTTT
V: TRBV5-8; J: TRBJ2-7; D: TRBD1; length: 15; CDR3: CASSRVGGQGNEQYF; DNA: TGTGCCAGCAGCCGAGTAGGGGGACAGGGTAACGAGCAGTACTTC
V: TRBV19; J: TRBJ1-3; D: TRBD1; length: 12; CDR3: CASRGSGNTIYF; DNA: TGTGCCAGCAGGGGGTCTGGAAACACCATATATTTT
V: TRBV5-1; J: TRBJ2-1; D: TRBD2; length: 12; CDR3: CASSPAGDEQFF; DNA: TGCGCCAGCAGCCCCGCGGGGGATGAGCAGTTCTTC